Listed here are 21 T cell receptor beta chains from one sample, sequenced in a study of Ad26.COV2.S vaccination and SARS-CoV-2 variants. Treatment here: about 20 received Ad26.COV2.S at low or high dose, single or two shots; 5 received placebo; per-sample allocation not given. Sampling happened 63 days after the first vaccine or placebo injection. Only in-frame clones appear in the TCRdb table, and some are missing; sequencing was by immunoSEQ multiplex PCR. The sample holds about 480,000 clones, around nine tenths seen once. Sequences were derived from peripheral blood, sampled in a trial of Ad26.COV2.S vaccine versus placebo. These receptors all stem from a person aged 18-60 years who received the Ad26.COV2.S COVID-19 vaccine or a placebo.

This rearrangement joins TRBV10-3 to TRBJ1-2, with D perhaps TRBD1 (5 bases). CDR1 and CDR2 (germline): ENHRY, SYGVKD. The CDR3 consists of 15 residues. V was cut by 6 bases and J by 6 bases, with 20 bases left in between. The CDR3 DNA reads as TGTGCCATCAGGAAACAACCCCAGGCGGGGGATGGCTACACCTTC. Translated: CAIRKQPQAGDGYTF.

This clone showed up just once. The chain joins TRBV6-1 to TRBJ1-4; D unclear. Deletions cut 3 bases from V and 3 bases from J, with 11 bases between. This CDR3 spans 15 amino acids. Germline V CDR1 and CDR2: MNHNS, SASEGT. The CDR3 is CASSDRAASNEKLFF. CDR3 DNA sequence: TGTGCCAGCAGTGACCGGGCCGCGTCTAATGAAAAACTGTTTTTT.

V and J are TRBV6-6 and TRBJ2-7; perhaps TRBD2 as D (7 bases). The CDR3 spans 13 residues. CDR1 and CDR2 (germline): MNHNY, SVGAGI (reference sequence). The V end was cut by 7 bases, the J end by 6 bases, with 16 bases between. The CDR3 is CASIVRGGSEQYF. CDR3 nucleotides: TGTGCCAGCATCGTAAGGGGGGGAAGCGAGCAGTACTTC.

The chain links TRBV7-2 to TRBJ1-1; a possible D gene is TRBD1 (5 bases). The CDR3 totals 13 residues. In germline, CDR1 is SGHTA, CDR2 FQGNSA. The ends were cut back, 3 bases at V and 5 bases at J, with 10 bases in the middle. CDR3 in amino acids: CASSFRGMTEAFF. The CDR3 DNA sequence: TGTGCCAGCAGCTTTAGGGGTATGACTGAAGCTTTCTTT.

CDR3 sequence: CASGHLRAGANVLTF. CDR3 bases: TGTGCCAGTGGACACTTGAGGGCTGGGGCCAACGTCCTGACTTTC. The chain couples TRBV19 to TRBJ2-6; D may correspond to TRBD1 or TRBD2 (5 bases each). V lost 8 bases and J 2 bases, leaving 13 bases between the germline ends. There are 15 residues in the CDR3. In germline, CDR1 is LNHDA, CDR2 SQIVND (reference sequence).

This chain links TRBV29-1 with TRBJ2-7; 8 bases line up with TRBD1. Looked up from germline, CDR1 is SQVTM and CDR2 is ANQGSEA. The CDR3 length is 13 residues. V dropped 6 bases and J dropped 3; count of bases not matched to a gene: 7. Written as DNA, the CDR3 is TGCAGCGTCGGACAGGGTCTCCGCTACGAGCAGTACTTC. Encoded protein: CSVGQGLRYEQYF.

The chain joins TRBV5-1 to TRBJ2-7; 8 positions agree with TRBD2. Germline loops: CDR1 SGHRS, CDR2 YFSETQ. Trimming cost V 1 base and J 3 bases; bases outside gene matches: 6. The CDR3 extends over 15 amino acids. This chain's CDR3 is CASSLMRGAVYEQYF. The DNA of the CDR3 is TGCGCCAGCAGCTTGATGCGGGGGGCTGTCTACGAGCAGTACTTC. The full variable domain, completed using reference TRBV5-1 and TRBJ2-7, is KAGVTQTPRYLIKTRGQQVTLSCSPISGHRSVSWYQQTPGQGLQFLFEYFSETQRNKGNFPGRFSGRQFSNSRSEMNVSTLELGDSALYLCASSLMRGAVYEQYFGPGTRLTVT.

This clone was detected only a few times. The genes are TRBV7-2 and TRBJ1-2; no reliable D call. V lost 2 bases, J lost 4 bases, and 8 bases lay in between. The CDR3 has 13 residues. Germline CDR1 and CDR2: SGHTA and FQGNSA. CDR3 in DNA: TGTGCCAGCAGCTTAATACGGGGCTATGGCTACACCTTC. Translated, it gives CASSLIRGYGYTF.

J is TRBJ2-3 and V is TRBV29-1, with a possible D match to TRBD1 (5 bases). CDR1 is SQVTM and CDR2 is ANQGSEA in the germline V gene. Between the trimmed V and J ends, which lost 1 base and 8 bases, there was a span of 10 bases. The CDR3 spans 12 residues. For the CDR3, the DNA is TGCAGCGTTGAAGGGGGCGGCGTTACGCAGTATTTT. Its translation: CSVEGGGVTQYF.

For the CDR3, the DNA is TGTGCCACCAGTGACGACAAATACGAGCAGTACTTC. It encodes CATSDDKYEQYF. The gene calls are TRBV24-1 and TRBJ2-7; D gene ambiguous. The germline V and J ends were trimmed by 4 bases and 4 bases, with 7 bases remaining between them. Germline loops: CDR1 KGHDR, CDR2 SFDVKD. This CDR3 comprises 12 residues.

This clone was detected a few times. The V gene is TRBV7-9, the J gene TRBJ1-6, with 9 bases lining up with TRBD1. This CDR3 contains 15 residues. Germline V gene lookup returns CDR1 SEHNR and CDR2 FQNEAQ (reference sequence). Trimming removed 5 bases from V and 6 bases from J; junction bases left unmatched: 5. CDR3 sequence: CASSLGQGPNSPLHF. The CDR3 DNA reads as TGTGCCAGCAGCCTTGGACAGGGGCCTAATTCACCCCTCCACTTT.

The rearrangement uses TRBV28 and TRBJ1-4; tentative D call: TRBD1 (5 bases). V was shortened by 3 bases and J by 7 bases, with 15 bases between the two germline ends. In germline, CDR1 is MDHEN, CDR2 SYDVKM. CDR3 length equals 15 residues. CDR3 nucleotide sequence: TGTGCCAGCAGTTTCCCCGGGGCGGGGAGTGAAAAACTGTTTTTT. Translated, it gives CASSFPGAGSEKLFF.

The CDR3 protein is CACLGVVRNEQFF. The CDR3 region has the DNA TGTGCCTGCCTGGGAGTCGTGAGGAATGAGCAGTTCTTC. The chain couples TRBV12-3 or TRBV12-4 to TRBJ2-1, with D perhaps TRBD2 (5 bases). The CDR3 contains 13 residues. V was pared by 11 bases and J by 7 bases, with 18 bases between.

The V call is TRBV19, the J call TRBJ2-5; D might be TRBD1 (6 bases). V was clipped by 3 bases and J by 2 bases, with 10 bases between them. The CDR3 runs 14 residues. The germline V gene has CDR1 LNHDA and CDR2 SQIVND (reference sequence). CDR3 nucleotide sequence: TGTGCCAGTAGTATTACAGGGCAACAAGAGACCCAGTACTTC. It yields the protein CASSITGQQETQYF.

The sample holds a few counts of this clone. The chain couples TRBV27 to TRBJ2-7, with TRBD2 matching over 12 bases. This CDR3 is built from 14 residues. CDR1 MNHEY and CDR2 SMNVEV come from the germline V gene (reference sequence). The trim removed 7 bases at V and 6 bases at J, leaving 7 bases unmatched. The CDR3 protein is CASNRLAGEPEQYF. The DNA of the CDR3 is TGTGCCAGCAATCGACTAGCGGGAGAACCCGAGCAGTACTTC.

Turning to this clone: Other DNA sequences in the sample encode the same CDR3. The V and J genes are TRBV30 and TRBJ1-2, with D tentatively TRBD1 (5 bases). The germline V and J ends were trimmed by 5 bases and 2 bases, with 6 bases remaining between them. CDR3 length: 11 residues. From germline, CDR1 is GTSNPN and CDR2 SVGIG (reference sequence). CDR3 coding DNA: TGTGCCTGGGGGGGGAACTATGGCTACACCTTC. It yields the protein CAWGGNYGYTF. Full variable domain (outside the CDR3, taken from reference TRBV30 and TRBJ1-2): SQTIHQWPATLVQPVGSPLSLECTVEGTSNPNLYWYRQAAGRGLQLLFYSVGIGQISSEVPQNLSASRPQDRQFILSSKKLLLSDSGFYLCAWGGNYGYTFGSGTRLTVV.

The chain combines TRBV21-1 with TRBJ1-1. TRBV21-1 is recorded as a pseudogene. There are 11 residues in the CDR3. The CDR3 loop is CASSKETEAFF. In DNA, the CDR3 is TGTGCCAGCAGCAAGGAGACTGAAGCTTTCTTT.

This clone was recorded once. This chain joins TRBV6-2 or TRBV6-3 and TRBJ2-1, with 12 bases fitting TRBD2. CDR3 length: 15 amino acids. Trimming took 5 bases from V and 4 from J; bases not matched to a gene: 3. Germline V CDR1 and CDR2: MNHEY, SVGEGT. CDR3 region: CASSKGTSGYNEQFF. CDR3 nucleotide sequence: TGTGCCAGCAGTAAAGGGACTAGCGGGTACAATGAGCAGTTCTTC.

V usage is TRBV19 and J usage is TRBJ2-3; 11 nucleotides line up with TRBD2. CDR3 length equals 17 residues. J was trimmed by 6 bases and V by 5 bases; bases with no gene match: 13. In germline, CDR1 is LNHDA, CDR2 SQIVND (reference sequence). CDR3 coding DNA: TGTGCCAGTAGTCTGCTAGCGGGAGGTCTCCTCAAGGATACGCAGTATTTT. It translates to CASSLLAGGLLKDTQYF.

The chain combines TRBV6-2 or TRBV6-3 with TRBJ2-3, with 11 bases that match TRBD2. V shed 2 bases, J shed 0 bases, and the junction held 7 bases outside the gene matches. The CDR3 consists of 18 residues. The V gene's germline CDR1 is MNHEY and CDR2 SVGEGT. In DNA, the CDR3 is TGTGCCAGCAGTTACGGGCAAGGACTAGCGGGTAGCACAGATACGCAGTATTTT. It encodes CASSYGQGLAGSTDTQYF.

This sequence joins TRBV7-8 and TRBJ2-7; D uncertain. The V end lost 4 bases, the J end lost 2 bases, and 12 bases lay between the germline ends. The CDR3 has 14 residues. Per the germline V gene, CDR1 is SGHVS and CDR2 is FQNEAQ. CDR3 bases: TGTGCCAGCAGCTCCCAGGCAGCGACCTACGAGCAGTACTTC. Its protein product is CASSSQAATYEQYF.